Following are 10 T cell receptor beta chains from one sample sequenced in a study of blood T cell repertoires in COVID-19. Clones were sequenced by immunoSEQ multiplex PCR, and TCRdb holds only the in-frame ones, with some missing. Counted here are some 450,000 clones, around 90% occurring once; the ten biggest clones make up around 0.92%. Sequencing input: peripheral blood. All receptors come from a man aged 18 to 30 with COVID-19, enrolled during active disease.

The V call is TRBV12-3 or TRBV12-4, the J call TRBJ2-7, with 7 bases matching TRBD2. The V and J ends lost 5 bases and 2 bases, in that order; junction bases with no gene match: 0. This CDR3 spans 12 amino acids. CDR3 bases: TGTGCCAGCAGTGGACTAGCCTACGAGCAGTACTTC. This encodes CASSGLAYEQYF.

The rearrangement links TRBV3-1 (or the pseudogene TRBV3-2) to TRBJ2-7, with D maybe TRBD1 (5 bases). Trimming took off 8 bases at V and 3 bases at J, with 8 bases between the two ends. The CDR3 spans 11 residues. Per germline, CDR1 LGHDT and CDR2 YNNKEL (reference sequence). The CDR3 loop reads CASRRDYEQYF. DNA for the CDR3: TGTGCCAGCCGCAGGGACTACGAGCAGTACTTC.

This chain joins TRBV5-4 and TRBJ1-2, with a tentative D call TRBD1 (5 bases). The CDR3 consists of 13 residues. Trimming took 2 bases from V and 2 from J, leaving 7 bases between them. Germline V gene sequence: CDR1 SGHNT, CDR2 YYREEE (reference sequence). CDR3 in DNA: TGTGCCAGCAGCTTACAGGACAACTATGGCTACACCTTC. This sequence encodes CASSLQDNYGYTF.

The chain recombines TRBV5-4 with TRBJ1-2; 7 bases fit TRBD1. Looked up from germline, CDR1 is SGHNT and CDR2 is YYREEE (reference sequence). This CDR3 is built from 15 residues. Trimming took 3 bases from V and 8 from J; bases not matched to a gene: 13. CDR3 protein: CASSWGTDREDGYTF. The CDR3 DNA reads TGTGCCAGCAGCTGGGGGACCGACAGGGAGGACGGCTACACCTTC.

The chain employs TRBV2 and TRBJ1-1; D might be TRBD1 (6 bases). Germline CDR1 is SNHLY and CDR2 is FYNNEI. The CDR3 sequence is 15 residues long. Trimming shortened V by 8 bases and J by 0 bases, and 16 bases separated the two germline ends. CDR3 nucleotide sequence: TGTGCCAGCCAAATACAGGGTCTGATGAACACTGAAGCTTTCTTT. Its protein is CASQIQGLMNTEAFF.

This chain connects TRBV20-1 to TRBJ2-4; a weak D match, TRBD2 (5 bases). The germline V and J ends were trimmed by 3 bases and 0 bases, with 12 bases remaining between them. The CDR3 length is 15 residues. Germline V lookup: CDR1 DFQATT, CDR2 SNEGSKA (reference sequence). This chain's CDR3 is CSASDRDVAKNIQYF. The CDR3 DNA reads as TGCAGTGCTAGTGACCGGGATGTAGCCAAAAACATTCAGTACTTC.

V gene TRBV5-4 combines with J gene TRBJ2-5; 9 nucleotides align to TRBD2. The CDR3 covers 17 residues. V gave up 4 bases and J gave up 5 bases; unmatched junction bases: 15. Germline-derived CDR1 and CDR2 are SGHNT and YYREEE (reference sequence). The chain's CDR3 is CASSPSGGGAGVETQYF. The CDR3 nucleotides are TGTGCCAGCAGCCCATCTGGCGGGGGGGCCGGGGTGGAGACCCAGTACTTC.

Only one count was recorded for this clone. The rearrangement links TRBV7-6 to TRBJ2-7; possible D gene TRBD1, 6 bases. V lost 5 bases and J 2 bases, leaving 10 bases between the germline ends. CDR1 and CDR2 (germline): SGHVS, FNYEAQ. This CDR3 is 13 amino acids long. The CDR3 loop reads CASSIGQPYEQYF. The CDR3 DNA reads TGTGCCAGCAGCATAGGACAGCCCTACGAGCAGTACTTC.

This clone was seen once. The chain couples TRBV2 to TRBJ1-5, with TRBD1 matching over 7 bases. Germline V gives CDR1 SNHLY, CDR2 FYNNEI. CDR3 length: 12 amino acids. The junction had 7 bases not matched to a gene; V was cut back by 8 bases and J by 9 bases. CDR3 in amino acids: CASGQAVTPQHF. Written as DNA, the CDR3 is TGTGCCAGCGGACAGGCAGTCACGCCCCAGCATTTT.

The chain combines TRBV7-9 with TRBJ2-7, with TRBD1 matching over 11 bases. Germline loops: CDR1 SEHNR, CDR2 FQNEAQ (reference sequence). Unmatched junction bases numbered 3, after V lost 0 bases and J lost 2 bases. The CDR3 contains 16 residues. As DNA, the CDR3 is TGTGCCAGCAGCTTAGCCGGACAGGGGGCAACCTACGAGCAGTACTTC. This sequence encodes CASSLAGQGATYEQYF. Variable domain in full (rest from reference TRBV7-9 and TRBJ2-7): DTGVSQNPRHKITKRGQNVTFRCDPISEHNRLYWYRQTLGQGPEFLTYFQNEAQLEKSRLLSDRFSAERPKGSFSTLEIQRTEQGDSAMYLCASSLAGQGATYEQYFGPGTRLTVT.